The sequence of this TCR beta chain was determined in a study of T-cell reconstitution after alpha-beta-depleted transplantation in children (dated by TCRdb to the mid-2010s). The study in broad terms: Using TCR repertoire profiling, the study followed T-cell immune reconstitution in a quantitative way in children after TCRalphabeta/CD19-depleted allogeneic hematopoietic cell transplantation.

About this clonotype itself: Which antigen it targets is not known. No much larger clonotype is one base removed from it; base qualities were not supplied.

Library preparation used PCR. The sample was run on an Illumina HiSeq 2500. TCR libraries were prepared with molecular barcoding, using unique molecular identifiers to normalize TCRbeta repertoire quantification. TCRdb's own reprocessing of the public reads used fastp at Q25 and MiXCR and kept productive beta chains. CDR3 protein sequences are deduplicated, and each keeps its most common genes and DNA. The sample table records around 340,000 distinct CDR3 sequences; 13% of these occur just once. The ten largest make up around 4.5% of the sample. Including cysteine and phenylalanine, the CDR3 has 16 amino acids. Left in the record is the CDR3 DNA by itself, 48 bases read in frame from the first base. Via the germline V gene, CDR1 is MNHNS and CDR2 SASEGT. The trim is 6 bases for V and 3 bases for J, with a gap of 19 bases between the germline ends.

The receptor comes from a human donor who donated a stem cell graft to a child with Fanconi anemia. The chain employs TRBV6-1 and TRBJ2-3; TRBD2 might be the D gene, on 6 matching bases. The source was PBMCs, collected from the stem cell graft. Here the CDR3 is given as CASSPRLVMRTDTQYF. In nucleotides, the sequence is TGTGCCAGCAGCCCGAGACTAGTCATGAGGACAGATACGCAGTATTTT.